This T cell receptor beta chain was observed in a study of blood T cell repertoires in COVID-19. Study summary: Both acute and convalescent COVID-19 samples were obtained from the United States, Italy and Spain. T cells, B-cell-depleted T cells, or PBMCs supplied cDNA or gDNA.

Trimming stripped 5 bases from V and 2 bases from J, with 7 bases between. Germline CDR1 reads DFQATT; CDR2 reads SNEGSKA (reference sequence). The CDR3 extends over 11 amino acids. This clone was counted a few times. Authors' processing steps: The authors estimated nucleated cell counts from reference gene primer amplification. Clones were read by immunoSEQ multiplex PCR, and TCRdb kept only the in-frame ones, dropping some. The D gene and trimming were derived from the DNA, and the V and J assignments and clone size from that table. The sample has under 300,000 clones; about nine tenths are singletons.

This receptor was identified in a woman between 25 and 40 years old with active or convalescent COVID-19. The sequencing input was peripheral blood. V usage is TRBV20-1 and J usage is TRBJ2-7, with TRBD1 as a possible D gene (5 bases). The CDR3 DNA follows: TGCAGTGCTCAGGGTACCTACGAGCAGTACTTC. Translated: CSAQGTYEQYF.